The subject of this entry is one TCR beta chain. What it binds is unknown. The data originate from a study of vaccination effects on CD4 cells after COVID-19. General observations from the study: Within healthy vaccinees, only 1 of 255 vaccine-induced clones displayed cross-reactivity with common cold coronaviruses.

Profiling relied on immunoSEQ multiplex PCR, and the TCRdb table lists in-frame clones only, not all of them. This repertoire shows about 14,000 clones, 76% found once; its top ten account for about a quarter. Ahead of sequencing, the ViraFEST assay grew antigen-specific CD4+ T cells using viral peptide pools. At the end of around 11 days of culture, CD4+ T cells were isolated. The researchers cultured fewer than 2.5 million PBMC per well with approximately 11 IU/ml IL-2 and approximately 9.3 ug/ml peptides. This CDR3 has 12 amino acids. V gave up 4 bases and J gave up 5 bases; unmatched junction bases: 3. Per the germline V gene, CDR1 is SQVTM and CDR2 is ANQGSEA.

J is TRBJ2-5 and V is TRBV29-1; TRBD2 agrees at 8 bases. The sample consisted of CD4+ T cells from PBMCs cultured with HCoV-229E spike peptides, taken before COVID-19 vaccination. This sequence originates from a human donor who received a COVID-19 vaccine. CDR3 sequence reads: CSVAREGETQYF. For the CDR3, the DNA is TGCAGCGTTGCCCGGGAGGGGGAGACCCAGTACTTC.